Included here is one T cell receptor (beta chain) sequence, with context. Looked up from germline, CDR1 is MNHEY and CDR2 is SVGEGT. The CDR3 is 14 amino acids. V dropped 5 bases and J dropped 6 bases, with 14 bases sitting between them. This sample is drawn from a study of blood T cell repertoires in COVID-19. Study-wide context: Nucleic acid was either cDNA or gDNA, and it came from T cells, B-cell-depleted T cells, or PBMCs.

Repertoires were generated with immunoSEQ multiplex PCR, while TCRdb's copy carries only in-frame clones and drops some. The sample consists of roughly 110,000 clones, 80% to 90% of them appearing once. This sequence originates from a man aged 35-49 years with active or convalescent COVID-19. The source material was peripheral blood. This chain joins TRBV6-2 or TRBV6-3 and TRBJ2-1; D gene ambiguous. The CDR3 reads CASSQHDPGNEQFF. The CDR3 DNA reads TGTGCCAGCAGTCAACACGATCCTGGCAATGAGCAGTTCTTC.